This record looks at one TCR beta chain sequence and its context. Each sample's TCRB immunosequencing used about 470 nanograms of biopsy DNA. The method was immunoSEQ multiplex PCR; TCRdb's version includes in-frame clones alone and lacks a portion of them. Among around 11,000 clones listed, over 60% were seen once. This record belongs to a study of T cell repertoires in ileal Crohn's disease. Patients were adults with ileal or ileocolonic Crohn's disease needing resection. Germline CDR1 reads SGDLS; CDR2 reads YYNGEE. J lost 4 bases, V lost 3 bases, and 6 bases had no gene match. The CDR3 has 17 amino acids.

The sample taken for sequencing was ileal tissue. The clonotype comes from an adult with Crohn's disease. The gene calls are TRBV9 and TRBJ2-5, with 16 bases aligning to TRBD2. The CDR3 region has the DNA TGTGCCAGCAGCGAAGGGACTAGCGGGGGGGCCCCAGAGACCCAGTACTTC. Amino acids: CASSEGTSGGAPETQYF.